Sequencing of this TCR beta chain was carried out in a study of shared clonotypes between healthy human individuals. Study conclusions and caveats: Shared clonotypes: approximately 5% naive CD4, under 4% naive CD8, 2.3% memory CD4, approximately 0.37% memory CD8. Generation probability values for non-shared clonotypes were lower than those for clonotypes shared by all four donors.

CDR3 size: 11 residues. Germline V gene sequence: CDR1 MNHEY, CDR2 SMNVEV (reference sequence). V lost 9 bases and J 3 bases, leaving 9 bases between the germline ends. None of the donors, who were healthy HIV-negative adults, had recently had acute infections or vaccinations. A word on this clone: Its antigen is unidentified.

Deep-level running was used for the assay. Assay: immunoSEQ multiplex PCR; the TCRdb copy retains only in-frame clones and omits some. The table records 550,000 to 700,000 clones, about three quarters of them present only once. The specimen was memory CD4+ T cells sorted from blood. Indicated subset: CD45RA-negative fraction. The gene calls are TRBV27 and TRBJ2-7, with no clear D. This receptor was taken from a woman aged 25 to 39 in good health. In DNA form, the CDR3 reads TGTGCCAGTCAGGAATTCTACGAGCAGTACTTC. Translated: CASQEFYEQYF.